A selection of T cell receptor beta chains follows, all from one sample in a study of cytomegalovirus exposure and HLA in healthy donors. Sequencing used immunoSEQ multiplex PCR; TCRdb keeps in-frame clones, though not all of them. The data show roughly 180,000 clones, around 75% seen once. The specimen sequenced was PBMCs. These receptors were collected from a female donor in good health and CMV-seronegative. Each CDR3 is given with its conserved first and last residue. Each record gives: V gene, clone size, D gene, J gene, CDR3 DNA, CDR3 protein. The D gene is left open where the match is weak. Clone size appears in some rows only: once, few, many, or a class for an expanded clone.

v_gene: TRBV5-1; abundance: .; d_gene: .; j_gene: TRBJ2-7; CDR3nt: TGCGCCAGCAGCCTCGGCAGGGAGGTCGAGCAGTACTTC; CDR3aa: CASSLGREVEQYF
v_gene: TRBV4-1; abundance: .; d_gene: TRBD1; j_gene: TRBJ2-7; CDR3nt: TGCGCCAGCAGCCCCGGACAGGGACCGACCTACGAGCAGTACTTC; CDR3aa: CASSPGQGPTYEQYF
v_gene: TRBV18; abundance: .; d_gene: .; j_gene: TRBJ2-3; CDR3nt: TGTGCCAGCTCCCGAGGACAACCTAGCACAGATACGCAGTATTTT; CDR3aa: CASSRGQPSTDTQYF
v_gene: TRBV13; abundance: .; d_gene: TRBD2; j_gene: TRBJ2-7; CDR3nt: TGTGCCAGCAGCTCAGGGACTAGCGGGAGACCGAACTACGAGCAGTACTTC; CDR3aa: CASSSGTSGRPNYEQYF
v_gene: TRBV6-1; abundance: .; d_gene: TRBD1; j_gene: TRBJ2-2; CDR3nt: TGTGCCAGCACCAGAGGGGACACAGGGGACGGGGAGCTGTTTTTT; CDR3aa: CASTRGDTGDGELFF
v_gene: TRBV28; abundance: .; d_gene: TRBD2; j_gene: TRBJ2-7; CDR3nt: TGTGCCAGCAGTTTATCGACTAGCGGGAGTTACGAGCAGTACTTC; CDR3aa: CASSLSTSGSYEQYF
v_gene: TRBV5-4; abundance: .; d_gene: TRBD1; j_gene: TRBJ2-6; CDR3nt: TGTGCCAGCAGCGTAAGCAGGGGGCCAACTGGGGCCAACGTCCTGACTTTC; CDR3aa: CASSVSRGPTGANVLTF
v_gene: TRBV5-8; abundance: .; d_gene: .; j_gene: TRBJ1-4; CDR3nt: TGTGCCAGCAGCTTGGGAAACAGAGCAACTAATGAAAAACTGTTTTTT; CDR3aa: CASSLGNRATNEKLFF
v_gene: TRBV5-1; abundance: .; d_gene: TRBD2; j_gene: TRBJ2-7; CDR3nt: TGCGCCAGCAGCCTGGAGGCGGGGGGGCCGTTCTACGAGCAGTACTTC; CDR3aa: CASSLEAGGPFYEQYF
v_gene: TRBV28; abundance: .; d_gene: .; j_gene: TRBJ2-1; CDR3nt: TGTGCCAGCAGTCTTGGCCGGGACACCATCTACAATGAGCAGTTCTTC; CDR3aa: CASSLGRDTIYNEQFF
v_gene: TRBV5-1; abundance: once; d_gene: TRBD2; j_gene: TRBJ2-2; CDR3nt: TGCGCCAGCAGTGGAGCGGGAGTCACCGGGGAGCTGTTTTTT; CDR3aa: CASSGAGVTGELFF
v_gene: TRBV10-3; abundance: .; d_gene: .; j_gene: TRBJ2-7; CDR3nt: TGTGCCATCAGTGAGGGGGACTTCTCCCACGAGCAGTACTTC; CDR3aa: CAISEGDFSHEQYF
v_gene: TRBV29-1; abundance: .; d_gene: .; j_gene: TRBJ2-1; CDR3nt: TGCAGCGTTGAAGGGGGCGGGGAGAGCTCCTACAATGAGCAGTTCTTC; CDR3aa: CSVEGGGESSYNEQFF
v_gene: TRBV18; abundance: .; d_gene: TRBD1; j_gene: TRBJ2-7; CDR3nt: TGTGCCAGCTCACCCGCGACAGGGTCCGGCGAGCAGTACTTC; CDR3aa: CASSPATGSGEQYF
v_gene: TRBV15; abundance: once; d_gene: TRBD2; j_gene: TRBJ2-2; CDR3nt: TGTGCCACCAGCAGTGCCCCCGGGACTACTAACACCGGGGAGCTGTTTTTT; CDR3aa: CATSSAPGTTNTGELFF
v_gene: TRBV6-1; abundance: few; d_gene: .; j_gene: TRBJ1-5; CDR3nt: TGTGCCAGCAGTGAACCGGGGGGCCTCGGTCAGCCCCAGCATTTT; CDR3aa: CASSEPGGLGQPQHF
v_gene: TRBV14; abundance: .; d_gene: .; j_gene: TRBJ2-5; CDR3nt: TGTGCCAGTAGCCAGGGCAGACTGGGGGGAGTGGAGACCCAGTACTTC; CDR3aa: CASSQGRLGGVETQYF
v_gene: TRBV5-8; abundance: .; d_gene: .; j_gene: TRBJ1-1; CDR3nt: TGTGCCAGCAGCCAGATTTTATCAACCACTGAAGCTTTCTTT; CDR3aa: CASSQILSTTEAFF
v_gene: TRBV7-2; abundance: .; d_gene: TRBD2; j_gene: TRBJ2-5; CDR3nt: TGTGCCAGCAGCTTAGGTGGGACTAGCGGGAGCACCTGGGAGACCCAGTACTTC; CDR3aa: CASSLGGTSGSTWETQYF
v_gene: TRBV6-6; abundance: few; d_gene: .; j_gene: TRBJ2-4; CDR3nt: TGTGCCAGCAGTTATGAGCTAGCCAAAAACATTCAGTACTTC; CDR3aa: CASSYELAKNIQYF
v_gene: TRBV4-3; abundance: .; d_gene: TRBD2; j_gene: TRBJ2-1; CDR3nt: TGCGCCAGCAGCCACTTCACCGGGGTTACTAGCGGGAGGAATGAGCAGTTCTTC; CDR3aa: CASSHFTGVTSGRNEQFF
v_gene: TRBV7-3; abundance: .; d_gene: TRBD2; j_gene: TRBJ2-1; CDR3nt: TGTGCCAGCAGCTCATCTAGCGGGGGGCCCCTGTCCTACAATGAGCAGTTCTTC; CDR3aa: CASSSSSGGPLSYNEQFF
v_gene: TRBV21-1; abundance: few; d_gene: .; j_gene: TRBJ2-1; CDR3nt: TGTGCCAGCAGCAAAAATCCTAGGCTCCCCCTTCCTTACAATGAGCAGTTCTTC; CDR3aa: CASSKNPRLPLPYNEQFF
v_gene: TRBV19; abundance: .; d_gene: TRBD1; j_gene: TRBJ1-5; CDR3nt: TGTGCCAGTAGTAACAGGGGCTCCGGGCAGCCCCAGCATTTT; CDR3aa: CASSNRGSGQPQHF
v_gene: TRBV5-4; abundance: .; d_gene: .; j_gene: TRBJ1-2; CDR3nt: TGTGCCAGCAGTAAAGGGGGGGCCTATGGCTACACCTTC; CDR3aa: CASSKGGAYGYTF
v_gene: TRBV28; abundance: few; d_gene: TRBD2; j_gene: TRBJ2-7; CDR3nt: TGTGCCAGCAGTATTTCACTAGCGGGGACATACGAGCAGTACTTC; CDR3aa: CASSISLAGTYEQYF
v_gene: TRBV19; abundance: few; d_gene: TRBD2; j_gene: TRBJ2-3; CDR3nt: TGTGCCAGTAGTAAGGGCGGGGGGAGAACAGATACGCAGTATTTT; CDR3aa: CASSKGGGRTDTQYF
v_gene: TRBV29-1; abundance: .; d_gene: .; j_gene: TRBJ1-1; CDR3nt: TGCAGCGTCCCCAATTTGAGTACTGAAGCTTTCTTT; CDR3aa: CSVPNLSTEAFF
v_gene: TRBV7-8; abundance: .; d_gene: TRBD1; j_gene: TRBJ2-1; CDR3nt: TGTGCCAGCAGCTTAGCGCCAGGGGGCAGGTATAATGAGCAGTTCTTC; CDR3aa: CASSLAPGGRYNEQFF
v_gene: TRBV10-3; abundance: .; d_gene: TRBD2; j_gene: TRBJ2-1; CDR3nt: TGTGCCATCAGTGACCTTGGACTAGCGGGAGGGTACAATGAGCAGTTCTTC; CDR3aa: CAISDLGLAGGYNEQFF
v_gene: TRBV7-6; abundance: few; d_gene: TRBD1; j_gene: TRBJ2-7; CDR3nt: TGTGCCAGCAGCCGACAGGGATCCGAGCAGTACTTC; CDR3aa: CASSRQGSEQYF
v_gene: TRBV5-1; abundance: few; d_gene: .; j_gene: TRBJ1-2; CDR3nt: TGCGCCAGCAGCGCCGACACACTTCGGGGTGGCTACACCTTC; CDR3aa: CASSADTLRGGYTF
v_gene: TRBV9; abundance: .; d_gene: TRBD2; j_gene: TRBJ2-7; CDR3nt: TGTGCCAGCAGCCCCCAAGTGGTAGCGGGGGGGCGCGAGCAGTACTTC; CDR3aa: CASSPQVVAGGREQYF
v_gene: TRBV7-2; abundance: .; d_gene: .; j_gene: TRBJ2-7; CDR3nt: TGTGCCAGCAGCTTACGTTTTAGGGGACATGGCGAGCAGTACTTC; CDR3aa: CASSLRFRGHGEQYF
v_gene: TRBV5-1; abundance: .; d_gene: TRBD1; j_gene: TRBJ1-3; CDR3nt: TGCGCCAGCAGCTTGGGTGGGACAGGGGCCTTTGGAAACACCATATATTTT; CDR3aa: CASSLGGTGAFGNTIYF
v_gene: TRBV2; abundance: .; d_gene: TRBD1; j_gene: TRBJ1-4; CDR3nt: TGTGCCAGCAGAGGGGGACAGGGAAACAATGAAAAACTGTTTTTT; CDR3aa: CASRGGQGNNEKLFF
v_gene: TRBV7-3; abundance: once; d_gene: TRBD1; j_gene: TRBJ2-2; CDR3nt: TGTGCCAGCAATCGGGACAGAAACACCGGGGAGCTGTTTTTT; CDR3aa: CASNRDRNTGELFF
v_gene: TRBV19; abundance: .; d_gene: TRBD2; j_gene: TRBJ2-1; CDR3nt: TGTGCCACCGACGGGGAGGGCCCCACCTACAATGAGCAGTTCTTC; CDR3aa: CATDGEGPTYNEQFF
v_gene: TRBV4-1; abundance: .; d_gene: TRBD2; j_gene: TRBJ2-1; CDR3nt: TGCGCCAGCAGCCAAGATCGGGGGACTAGCCGGGGCTACAATGAGCAGTTCTTC; CDR3aa: CASSQDRGTSRGYNEQFF
v_gene: TRBV28; abundance: .; d_gene: TRBD2; j_gene: TRBJ2-3; CDR3nt: TGTGCCAGCCGGACGCGGGGGGGCCGGGCTACGCAGTATTTT; CDR3aa: CASRTRGGRATQYF
v_gene: TRBV27; abundance: few; d_gene: .; j_gene: TRBJ1-2; CDR3nt: TGTGCCAGCAGTTCGCCAGGGGAGGGCCTTTCTGGCTACACCTTC; CDR3aa: CASSSPGEGLSGYTF
v_gene: TRBV29-1; abundance: .; d_gene: .; j_gene: TRBJ1-4; CDR3nt: TGCAGCGTTGAAAGGGGGGGCGATAATGAAAAACTGTTTTTT; CDR3aa: CSVERGGDNEKLFF
v_gene: TRBV4-3; abundance: .; d_gene: TRBD2; j_gene: TRBJ2-5; CDR3nt: TGCGCCAGCAGCCAAGATAGCCGGGAGGGGGAGACCCAGTACTTC; CDR3aa: CASSQDSREGETQYF
v_gene: TRBV19; abundance: .; d_gene: TRBD1; j_gene: TRBJ1-5; CDR3nt: TGTGCCAGTAGGGACAGGGCCGCGGGCAGCAATCAGCCCCAGCATTTT; CDR3aa: CASRDRAAGSNQPQHF
v_gene: TRBV5-1; abundance: .; d_gene: .; j_gene: TRBJ2-3; CDR3nt: TGCGCCAGCAGCTTGGTGGAGGCCCAGCCCACAGATACGCAGTATTTT; CDR3aa: CASSLVEAQPTDTQYF
v_gene: TRBV21-1; abundance: once; d_gene: .; j_gene: TRBJ1-5; CDR3nt: TGTGCCAGCAGCAGGCCTAGCAATCAGCCCCAGCATTTT; CDR3aa: CASSRPSNQPQHF
v_gene: TRBV11-2; abundance: .; d_gene: TRBD2; j_gene: TRBJ2-3; CDR3nt: TGTGCCAGCAGCGGTGAAGCGGGAATCACAGATAGGCAGTATTTT; CDR3aa: CASSGEAGITDRQYF
v_gene: TRBV7-2; abundance: .; d_gene: TRBD1; j_gene: TRBJ1-5; CDR3nt: TGTGCCAGCAGCTTAGGGCCCAACGGGACAGGAATAAATCAGCCCCAGCATTTT; CDR3aa: CASSLGPNGTGINQPQHF
v_gene: TRBV29-1; abundance: .; d_gene: .; j_gene: TRBJ2-3; CDR3nt: TGCAGCGTTAGAGGGGGGACAGCCACAGATACGCAGTATTTT; CDR3aa: CSVRGGTATDTQYF
v_gene: TRBV6-5; abundance: .; d_gene: TRBD1; j_gene: TRBJ2-7; CDR3nt: TGTGCCAGCAGTTACTCGAGCGGACAGGCTGCCTACGAGCAGTACTTC; CDR3aa: CASSYSSGQAAYEQYF
v_gene: TRBV6-1; abundance: .; d_gene: TRBD2; j_gene: TRBJ2-1; CDR3nt: TGTGCCAGCAGTGAAGGCGGGGGTTCCAATGAGCAGTTCTTC; CDR3aa: CASSEGGGSNEQFF